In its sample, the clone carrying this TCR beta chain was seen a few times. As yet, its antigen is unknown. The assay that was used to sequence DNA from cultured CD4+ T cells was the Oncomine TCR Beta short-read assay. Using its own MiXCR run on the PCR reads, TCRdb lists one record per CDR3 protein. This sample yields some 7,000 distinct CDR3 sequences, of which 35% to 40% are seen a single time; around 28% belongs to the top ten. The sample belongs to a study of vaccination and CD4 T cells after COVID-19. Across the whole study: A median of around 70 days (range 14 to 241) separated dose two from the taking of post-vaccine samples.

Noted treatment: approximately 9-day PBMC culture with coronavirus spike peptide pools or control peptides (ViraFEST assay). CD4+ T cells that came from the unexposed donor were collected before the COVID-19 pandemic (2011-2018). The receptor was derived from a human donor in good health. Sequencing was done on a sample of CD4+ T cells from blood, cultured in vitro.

This CDR3 is CATEGQSYGYTF. Here the CDR3 DNA reads TGTGCCACCGAGGGACAAAGCTATGGCTACACCTTC. The chain has TRBV2 and TRBJ1-2; a possible D gene is TRBD1 (6 bases). The CDR3 is 12 amino acids. V lost 10 bases and J lost 4, with 13 bases in between. CDR1 is SNHLY and CDR2 is FYNNEI in the germline V gene.